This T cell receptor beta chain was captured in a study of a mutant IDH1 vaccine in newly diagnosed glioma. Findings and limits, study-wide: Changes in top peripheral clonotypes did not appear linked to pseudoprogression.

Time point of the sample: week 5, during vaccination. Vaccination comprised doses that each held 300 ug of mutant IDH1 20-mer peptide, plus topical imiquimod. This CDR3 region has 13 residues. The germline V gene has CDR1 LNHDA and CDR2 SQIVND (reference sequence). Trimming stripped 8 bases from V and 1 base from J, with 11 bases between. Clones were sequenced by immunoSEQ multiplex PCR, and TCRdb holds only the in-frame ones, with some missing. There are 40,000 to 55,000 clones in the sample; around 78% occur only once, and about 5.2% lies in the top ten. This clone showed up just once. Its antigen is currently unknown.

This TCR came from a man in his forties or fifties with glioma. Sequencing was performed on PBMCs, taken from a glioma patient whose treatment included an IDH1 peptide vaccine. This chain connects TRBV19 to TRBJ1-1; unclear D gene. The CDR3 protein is CASGGLGNTEAFF. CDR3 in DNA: TGTGCCAGTGGAGGACTGGGGAACACTGAAGCTTTCTTT.